These 14 T cell receptor beta chains came from one sample sequenced in a study of T cells in Graves' hyperthyroidism and ophthalmopathy. Template material for amplifying TCR beta CDR3 regions consisted of RNA transcripts. Researchers ran a first-round RT-PCR on the TCR CDR3 using the HTBI primer set. TCRdb reanalysed the multiplex PCR reads using MiXCR and keeps one entry per CDR3 protein. The sample holds hundreds of thousands of distinct CDR3 sequences; around 22% are singletons and the top ten take over 9%. Material: blood. The receptors were sampled from a woman aged 30 to 39 with Graves' ophthalmopathy.

The gene calls are TRBV29-1 and TRBJ1-2, with D perhaps matching TRBD1 (5 bases). CDR1 and CDR2 (germline): SQVTM, ANQGSEA. Trimming took 2 bases from V and 2 from J, leaving 9 bases between them. The CDR3 is made up of 13 amino acids. Written as DNA, the CDR3 is TGCAGCGTTGAAAGGACATACAACTATGGCTACACCTTC. Translating gives CSVERTYNYGYTF.

This clonotype has only one observation. The V call is TRBV19, the J call TRBJ2-5; D perhaps matches TRBD1 (5 bases). Germline CDR1 and CDR2: LNHDA and SQIVND (reference sequence). The CDR3 consists of 14 residues. V lost 3 bases, J lost 5 bases, and 13 bases lay in between. CDR3 in amino acids: CASSIEQGYETQYF. DNA of the CDR3: TGTGCCAGTAGTATTGAGCAGGGATACGAGACCCAGTACTTC.

The chain joins TRBV30 to TRBJ1-1, with a possible D match to TRBD1 (6 bases). Trimming shortened V by 2 bases and J by 0 bases, and 10 bases separated the two germline ends. The germline gives CDR1 GTSNPN, CDR2 SVGIG (reference sequence). This CDR3 comprises 14 residues. The CDR3: CAWSTTGMNTEAFF. CDR3 DNA sequence: TGTGCCTGGAGTACGACAGGCATGAACACTGAAGCTTTCTTT.

The chain carries TRBV7-3 and TRBJ2-5; 13 bases map to TRBD2. Germline V CDR1 and CDR2: SGHTA, FQGTGA. Losses at the gene ends were 5 bases for V and 5 bases for J; bases not matched to a gene: 8. The CDR3 is 16 residues long. The CDR3 region is CASSLSGLAGFETQYF. The CDR3 nucleotides are TGTGCCAGCAGCCTCTCGGGACTAGCGGGATTTGAGACCCAGTACTTC.

The rearrangement joins TRBV20-1 to TRBJ2-7; 10 nucleotides match TRBD2. Germline V gives CDR1 DFQATT, CDR2 SNEGSKA (reference sequence). V shed 6 bases, J shed 4 bases, and the junction held 9 bases outside the gene matches. This CDR3 has 14 amino acids. In DNA form, the CDR3 reads TGCAGTGCCCTAGCGGGAGTCTCCTCTTACGAGCAGTACTTC. It specifies CSALAGVSSYEQYF.

The chain joins TRBV3-1 to TRBJ1-1; D is uncertain. Trimming removed 8 bases from V and 8 bases from J, with 12 bases in between. Looked up from germline, CDR1 is LGHDT and CDR2 is YNNKEL (reference sequence). The CDR3 runs 11 residues. The CDR3 nucleotides are TGTGCCAGCGGTTCCCCTAGGGAAGCTTTCTTT. This encodes CASGSPREAFF. The complete variable domain, with remaining parts taken from reference TRBV3-1 and TRBJ1-1, reads DTAVSQTPKYLVTQMGNDKSIKCEQNLGHDTMYWYKQDSKKFLKIMFSYNNKELIINETVPNRFSPKSPDKAHLNLHINSLELGDSAVYFCASGSPREAFFGQGTRLTVV.

The chain employs TRBV7-8 and TRBJ2-7; D could derive from TRBD1 or TRBD2 (6 bases each). Germline assignment: CDR1 SGHVS and CDR2 FQNEAQ. V lost 1 base to trimming and J lost 5 bases, with 18 bases between them. This CDR3 has 16 amino acids. This CDR3 is CASSLEFRGQGNEQYF. CDR3 nucleotide sequence: TGTGCCAGCAGCTTAGAATTCCGGGGGCAGGGGAACGAGCAGTACTTC.

This clonotype was observed at least ten times. The rearrangement uses TRBV4-1 and TRBJ2-5, with TRBD1 matching 9 bases. CDR3 size: 18 residues. Germline CDR1 MGHRA, CDR2 YSYEKL. Losses at the gene ends were 0 bases for V and 4 bases for J; bases not matched to a gene: 12. The CDR3 protein is CASSQEFQQGAGGETQYF. The DNA for the CDR3 is TGCGCCAGCAGCCAAGAGTTCCAACAGGGGGCTGGAGGAGAGACCCAGTACTTC.

This clonotype turned up a few times. The chain links TRBV7-3 to TRBJ2-5; the D is unclear. V lost 2 bases to trimming and J lost 4 bases, with 11 bases between them. The CDR3 length is 14 residues. CDR1 SGHTA and CDR2 FQGTGA come from the germline V gene. The DNA of the CDR3 is TGTGCCAGCAGCTTATATGGGGTAGCAGAGACCCAGTACTTC. Translation: CASSLYGVAETQYF.

V gene TRBV6-1 combines with J gene TRBJ2-2; D remains ambiguous. This CDR3 comprises 16 residues. The V end lost 2 bases, the J end lost 4 bases, and 14 bases lay between the germline ends. Germline-derived CDR1 and CDR2 are MNHNS and SASEGT. CDR3 sequence: CASSERPLATTGELFF. The DNA of the CDR3 is TGTGCCAGCAGTGAAAGGCCCTTAGCTACCACCGGGGAGCTGTTTTTT.

This clonotype was seen many times. The chain employs TRBV29-1 and TRBJ1-2, with a weak D call TRBD1 (6 bases). CDR1 and CDR2 from the germline V gene are SQVTM and ANQGSEA. This CDR3 is 12 amino acids long. Trimming left V 6 bases short and J 4 bases short, with 12 bases between. The CDR3 region has the DNA TGCAGCGTGCAGGGGCTGACCTATGGCTACACCTTC. Residues: CSVQGLTYGYTF.

This clonotype occurred many times. V gene TRBV9 combines with J gene TRBJ2-7; TRBD1 matches at 9 bases. Germline V lookup: CDR1 SGDLS, CDR2 YYNGEE. This CDR3 has 14 residues. The V and J ends lost 2 bases and 6 bases, in that order; junction bases with no gene match: 6. DNA of the CDR3: TGTGCCAGCAGCGTGGGGACAGGGCGCGGCGAGCAGTACTTC. It specifies CASSVGTGRGEQYF.

The table lists this clonotype with many counts. The chain carries TRBV6-1 and TRBJ1-1; the D gene is possibly TRBD1 (5 bases). V was clipped by 2 bases and J by 4 bases, with 8 bases between them. This CDR3 is 13 amino acids long. CDR1 MNHNS and CDR2 SASEGT come from the germline V gene. The CDR3 reads CASSEMRGTEAFF. CDR3 coding DNA: TGTGCCAGCAGTGAAATGAGGGGCACTGAAGCTTTCTTT.

Ten or more counts support this clonotype. CDR3 in amino acids: CASSPPSGSLPRGYEQYF. DNA of the CDR3: TGTGCCAGCAGCCCGCCGTCAGGGAGTTTGCCACGTGGGTACGAGCAGTACTTC. The chain has TRBV6-4 and TRBJ2-7; D is tentatively TRBD1 or TRBD2 (5 bases each). The CDR3 has 18 residues. Germline V gives CDR1 MRHNA, CDR2 SNTAGT. V lost 6 bases, J lost 4 bases, and 28 bases lay in between.